This is a list of T cell receptor beta chains from one sample in a study. TCRdb independently ran MiXCR on the 5' RACE reads; one entry per CDR3 protein. The table shows around 29,000 distinct CDR3 sequences, with 26% occurring only once. The sample comprised naive CD4+ T cells sorted from a lymph node. The receptors come from a female donor with breast cancer. The CDR3 runs from the conserved cysteine through the conserved F or W. Each record gives: V gene, CDR3 length, D gene, J gene, clone size, CDR3 DNA, CDR3 protein. A D gene is named only where the DNA matches it firmly. Clone size appears in some rows only: once, few, many, or a class for an expanded clone.

>TRBV7-6|15|TRBD2|TRBJ2-1|NA
TGTGCCAGCGGCTTTGGGACTAGCTCCTACAATGAGCAGTTCTTC
CASGFGTSSYNEQFF
>TRBV7-9|15|NA|TRBJ1-1|NA
TGTGCCAGCAGCTTTTCCCCCTTGGGTAGCACTGAAGCTTTCTTT
CASSFSPLGSTEAFF
>TRBV5-1|13|NA|TRBJ2-1|NA
TGCGCCAGCAACCAACAGGGAGCGAATGAGCAGTTCTTC
CASNQQGANEQFF
>TRBV4-1|14|TRBD1|TRBJ2-7|NA
TGCGCCAGCAGCCAGATGGACAGGGATTACGAGCAGTACTTC
CASSQMDRDYEQYF
>TRBV27|13|NA|TRBJ2-3|NA
TGTGCCAACAAAGTCCGTAGCACTGATACGCAGTATTTT
CANKVRSTDTQYF
>TRBV20-1|14|NA|TRBJ1-1|few
TGCAGTGCTAGAGATAGTTCGGGGAACACTGAAGCTTTCTTT
CSARDSSGNTEAFF
>TRBV5-1|14|NA|TRBJ2-7|NA
TGCGCCGGCAGCGAGGACCCCGGGGCCTACGAGCAGTACTTC
CAGSEDPGAYEQYF
>TRBV7-2|15|NA|TRBJ2-7|NA
TGTGCCGGCAGCGTAAGAGGAGTATCCGCGTACGAGCAGTACTTC
CAGSVRGVSAYEQYF
>TRBV6-1|17|TRBD1|TRBJ1-1|few
TGTGCCAGCAGTGTGGAAGGACAGGGGTTTGAAGATACTGAAGCTTTCTTT
CASSVEGQGFEDTEAFF
>TRBV7-3|15|TRBD1|TRBJ2-3|few
TGTGCCAGCAGCTTAGTAGGGACAGGTCAGGATACGCAGTATTTT
CASSLVGTGQDTQYF
>TRBV27|15|TRBD2|TRBJ2-7|NA
TGTGCCAGCAGTTTTAAAGCGGGAGGGTCCTACGAGCAGTACTTC
CASSFKAGGSYEQYF
>TRBV6-1|14|TRBD1|TRBJ1-2|NA
TGTGCCAGCAGTGAAGAGGGACAGGGGGATGGCTACACCTTC
CASSEEGQGDGYTF
>TRBV28|14|TRBD1|TRBJ1-2|NA
TGTGCCAGCAGGTGGACAGGGATTGGGTATGGCTACACCTTC
CASRWTGIGYGYTF
>TRBV6-5|16|TRBD2|TRBJ2-3|many
TGTGCCAGCAGTTCCCTAGCGGGAGCGGAGGCAGATACGCAGTATTTT
CASSSLAGAEADTQYF
>TRBV5-5|13|NA|TRBJ1-1|many
TGTGCCAGCAGCTTGGACCCAACAGTTCAAGCTTTCTTT
CASSLDPTVQAFF
>TRBV18|14|TRBD1|TRBJ2-5|NA
TGTGCCAGCTCAGAAGGGACAGGGAGAGAGACCCAGTACTTC
CASSEGTGRETQYF
>TRBV20-1|15|TRBD2|TRBJ2-7|few
TGCAGTGCTAGAACTACAACTAGCGGGGTCGACGAGCAGTACTTC
CSARTTTSGVDEQYF
>TRBV30|12|TRBD1|TRBJ2-7|NA
TGTGCCTGGGCAGGGGGCTCCTACGAGCAGTACTTC
CAWAGGSYEQYF